This T cell receptor beta chain was captured in a study of pediatric ulcerative colitis. Rectal tissue came from one to two pinch biopsies taken at colonoscopy. Clones were read by immunoSEQ multiplex PCR, and TCRdb kept only the in-frame ones, dropping some. The sample carries 40,000 to 55,000 clones, 60% to 85% recorded once. General study findings and limits: No controls had the two rectal clonotypes shared by ulcerative colitis patients. Blood-rectal clonal overlap within each person was significantly higher in ulcerative colitis patients than controls. Total lymphocyte DNA, not sorted subsets, was the template.

As concerns this clone: Its antigen is currently unknown.

The CDR3 totals 16 residues. Germline V lookup: CDR1 MGHRA, CDR2 YSYEKL. Trimming cost V 4 bases and J 8 bases, with 23 bases left between them. This chain joins TRBV4-1 and TRBJ1-2; a weak D match, TRBD1 (6 bases). The receptor was derived from a girl between 10 and 17 years old with moderate ulcerative colitis. The material sequenced was gut tissue. The CDR3 nucleotides are TGCGCCAGCAGCCCAATAGGGGGAGGGGGAGAACGGGGCTACACCTTC. Encoded protein: CASSPIGGGGERGYTF.